A single sample gave rise to the 29 T cell receptor beta chains below, sequenced in a study of blood T cells in healthy people across ages. PCR was performed a second time for about 7 to 12 cycles using a sample-barcoded 5' primer and a J-beta primer mix. TCRdb recomputed calls from the 5' RACE reads with MiXCR, one row per CDR3 protein. This sample yields about 1.6 million distinct CDR3 sequences, of which 34% are seen a single time; 11% belongs to the top ten. Sequencing was done on a sample of blood. The receptors here all came from a woman younger than 45 in good health.

This clonotype appeared a single time. This chain connects TRBV7-9 to TRBJ1-1; no clear D. CDR1 is SEHNR, CDR2 FQNEAQ, per germline (reference sequence). Between the trimmed V and J ends, which lost 6 bases and 7 bases, there was a span of 12 bases. The CDR3 covers 12 residues. The CDR3 region has the DNA TGTGCCAGCAGAGAGGGAGAGATTGAAGCTTTCTTT. As protein: CASREGEIEAFF.

The gene calls are TRBV15 and TRBJ1-1; TRBD1 is a possible D gene (5 bases). V was clipped by 5 bases and J by 4 bases, with 14 bases between them. The CDR3 is 14 amino acids. Germline V gene data show CDR1 as LNHNV and CDR2 as YYDKDF (reference sequence). CDR3 DNA: TGTGCCACCAGCGGTTTTCAGGGATCCACTGAAGCTTTCTTT. Its translation is CATSGFQGSTEAFF.

CDR3 protein: CASSRSGADNEQFF. CDR3 nucleotides: TGTGCCAGCAGTAGGAGTGGGGCGGACAATGAGCAGTTCTTC. J is TRBJ2-1 and V is TRBV3-1; a weak D match, TRBD1 (5 bases). V lost 6 bases and J lost 5, with 14 bases in between. Germline V gene lookup returns CDR1 LGHDT and CDR2 YNNKEL (reference sequence). The CDR3 loop spans 14 amino acids.

The rearrangement joins TRBV5-1 to TRBJ2-5, with TRBD1 matching over 7 bases. The CDR3 has 15 amino acids. Germline V CDR1 and CDR2: SGHRS, YFSETQ. The ends lost 0 bases at V and 2 bases at J; junction bases unmatched: 4. The CDR3 spells CASSLATGKQETQYF. In DNA, the CDR3 is TGCGCCAGCAGCTTGGCGACAGGGAAACAAGAGACCCAGTACTTC.

This sequence joins TRBV5-6 and TRBJ2-5; 13 bases are a match to TRBD2. This CDR3 contains 18 residues. Germline trimming cut 4 bases from V and 2 bases from J; bases unmatched to any gene: 11. Germline V gene sequence: CDR1 SGHDT, CDR2 YYEEEE. DNA of the CDR3: TGTGCCAGCAGCGGAACCGGGACTAGCGGGAACATACAAGAGACCCAGTACTTC. Amino acid sequence: CASSGTGTSGNIQETQYF. Full variable domain (rest looked up from reference TRBV5-6 and TRBJ2-5): DAGVTQSPTHLIKTRGQQVTLRCSPKSGHDTVSWYQQALGQGPQFIFQYYEEEERQRGNFPDRFSGHQFPNYSSELNVNALLLGDSALYLCASSGTGTSGNIQETQYFGPGTRLLVL.

CDR3 DNA sequence: TGTGCCAGCAGACCCCGCGGGGGGGGCCAAGAGATCCAGTACTTC. Translating gives CASRPRGGGQEIQYF. The V call is TRBV28, the J call TRBJ2-7; 9 bases are shared with TRBD2. This CDR3 comprises 15 residues. Unmatched junction bases numbered 16, after V lost 6 bases and J lost 10 bases. Germline V gene data show CDR1 as MDHEN and CDR2 as SYDVKM.

Notes on this clonotype: A single base separates this from a much larger clone, so it may be a read error. V gene TRBV10-3 combines with J gene TRBJ2-5, with D perhaps matching TRBD1 (6 bases). This CDR3 has 14 residues. Germline V lookup: CDR1 ENHRY, CDR2 SYGVKD. The CDR3 nucleotides are TGTGTCATCAGCTCCTCAGGGGACCAAGAGACCCAGTACTTC. The encoded protein is CVISSSGDQETQYF.

The chain has TRBV6-6 and TRBJ1-1; D call uncertain. This CDR3 has 16 residues. Deletions cut 8 bases from V and 0 bases from J, with 19 bases between. Germline V gene lookup returns CDR1 MNHNY and CDR2 SVGAGI (reference sequence). CDR3 protein: CASSEVRFLMNTEAFF. The CDR3 DNA is TGTGCCAGCTCGGAAGTGAGGTTTCTCATGAACACTGAAGCTTTCTTT.

This chain joins TRBV20-1 and TRBJ1-6; 8 bases are shared with TRBD1. Germline V gene sequence: CDR1 DFQATT, CDR2 SNEGSKA (reference sequence). The CDR3 consists of 14 residues. J was trimmed by 13 bases and V by 2 bases; bases with no gene match: 10. CDR3 region: CSARPTGDGWPLHF. In DNA, the CDR3 is TGCAGTGCTAGACCGACAGGGGATGGGTGGCCCCTCCACTTT.

The chain couples TRBV6-1 to TRBJ2-5, with D tentatively TRBD1 or TRBD2 (5 bases each). Germline V gene data show CDR1 as MNHNS and CDR2 as SASEGT. This CDR3 contains 13 residues. Trimming took off 8 bases at V and 2 bases at J, with 12 bases between the two ends. The chain's CDR3 is CASVRDLQETQYF. Here the CDR3 DNA reads TGTGCCAGCGTCCGGGACCTACAAGAGACCCAGTACTTC.

J is TRBJ2-5 and V is TRBV5-1, with 9 bases identical to TRBD1. Germline V gene data show CDR1 as SGHRS and CDR2 as YFSETQ. V lost 4 bases and J lost 2; bases outside the gene matches: 12. There are 17 residues in the CDR3. The CDR3 loop reads CASSQGGTGIAQETQYF. The CDR3 coding sequence is TGCGCCAGCAGCCAGGGGGGGACAGGGATCGCGCAAGAGACCCAGTACTTC. Using reference TRBV5-1 and TRBJ2-5 for the parts outside the CDR3, the full variable domain is KAGVTQTPRYLIKTRGQQVTLSCSPISGHRSVSWYQQTPGQGLQFLFEYFSETQRNKGNFPGRFSGRQFSNSRSEMNVSTLELGDSALYLCASSQGGTGIAQETQYFGPGTRLLVL.

This clonotype was seen a few times. The chain has TRBV20-1 and TRBJ2-7, with a tentative D call TRBD1 (6 bases). Germline values: CDR1 DFQATT, CDR2 SNEGSKA (reference sequence). V lost 3 bases and J lost 4, with 16 bases in between. The CDR3 covers 14 residues. The DNA for the CDR3 is TGCAGTGCTAGTATACAGGGTAGGGAATACGAGCAGTACTTC. It codes for CSASIQGREYEQYF.

This clonotype showed up just a few times. The CDR3 nucleotides are TGTGCCAGCAGCGTAGCAGGCGGGGGAGCTGGGGCCAACGTCCTGACTTTC. Translating gives CASSVAGGGAGANVLTF. The chain links TRBV9 to TRBJ2-6; 7 bases map to TRBD2. The CDR3 is made up of 17 amino acids. Germline CDR1 reads SGDLS; CDR2 reads YYNGEE. Trimming took 0 bases from V and 2 from J; bases not matched to a gene: 5.

This chain joins TRBV27 and TRBJ2-3, with 7 nucleotides matching TRBD2. The V segment lost 3 bases and the J segment 5 bases; nucleotides outside the gene matches: 8. Germline V gene data show CDR1 as MNHEY and CDR2 as SMNVEV (reference sequence). The CDR3 sequence is 15 residues long. The CDR3 coding sequence is TGTGCCAGCAGTTTGCAGCCTAGCGGTAAAGATACGCAGTATTTT. Protein: CASSLQPSGKDTQYF.

This clonotype was found a few times. This chain uses TRBV6-6 with TRBJ1-1; D not certain. This CDR3 is 12 amino acids long. In germline, CDR1 is MNHNY, CDR2 SVGAGI (reference sequence). Trimming left V 7 bases short and J 0 bases short, with 6 bases between. Here the CDR3 reads CASIGLNTEAFF. CDR3 bases: TGTGCCAGCATTGGGCTGAACACTGAAGCTTTCTTT.

V usage is TRBV2 and J usage is TRBJ1-1; D is unclear. Germline lookup yields CDR1 SNHLY and CDR2 FYNNEI. The CDR3 is made up of 14 amino acids. V was pared by 6 bases and J by 1 base, with 12 bases between. The CDR3 loop reads CASSVQTRNTEAFF. CDR3 DNA sequence: TGTGCCAGCAGCGTACAGACACGGAACACTGAAGCTTTCTTT.

V is TRBV28 and J is TRBJ2-5; the D is unclear. Between the trimmed V and J ends, which lost 5 bases and 9 bases, there was a span of 19 bases. From germline, CDR1 is MDHEN and CDR2 SYDVKM. The CDR3 spans 14 residues. The CDR3 sequence: CASSDGPGVESQYF. In DNA form, the CDR3 reads TGTGCCAGCAGTGACGGTCCGGGCGTTGAGTCCCAGTACTTC.

The V gene is TRBV29-1, the J gene TRBJ2-3; tentatively, D is TRBD2 (6 bases). CDR1 and CDR2 from the germline V gene are SQVTM and ANQGSEA. Trimming removed 7 bases at V and 6 bases at J, with 8 bases between. The CDR3 sequence is 10 residues long. The CDR3 DNA follows: TGCAGCGCTGGGAGGGATACGCAGTATTTT. It specifies CSAGRDTQYF.

This clonotype was counted at least ten times. This chain uses TRBV19 with TRBJ1-2; a possible D gene is TRBD1 (6 bases). V lost 5 bases, J lost 4 bases, and 14 bases lay in between. Germline V gene data show CDR1 as LNHDA and CDR2 as SQIVND (reference sequence). CDR3 length: 14 residues. The CDR3 nucleotides read TGTGCCAGTAGTCCGCCCAGGGGCCCCTATGGCTACACCTTC. This translates into CASSPPRGPYGYTF. Based on the CDR3 plus reference TRBV19 and TRBJ1-2, the full variable domain is DGGITQSPKYLFRKEGQNVTLSCEQNLNHDAMYWYRQDPGQGLRLIYYSQIVNDFQKGDIAEGYSVSREKKESFPLTVTSAQKNPTAFYLCASSPPRGPYGYTFGSGTRLTVV.

This chain uses TRBV5-1 with TRBJ2-5; D may be TRBD1 (5 bases). This CDR3 is built from 14 residues. V was pared by 5 bases and J by 5 bases, with 16 bases between. Germline CDR1 SGHRS, CDR2 YFSETQ. In DNA, the CDR3 is TGCGCCAGCAGTCCCAACAGCGCAGGGGAGACCCAGTACTTC. Translation gives CASSPNSAGETQYF.

As for this clonotype: This clone may be a read error of a much larger clone one base away. V and J are TRBV12-3 or TRBV12-4 and TRBJ2-1; D gene unclear. The CDR3 totals 16 residues. In DNA, the CDR3 is TGTGCCAGCAGTTTATTGGCTCCAAGCTCCTGCAATGAGCAGTTCTTC. Translated, it gives CASSLLAPSSCNEQFF.

Remarks on this clonotype: A much larger clone is a single base away; this may be a read error. The chain joins TRBV28 to TRBJ1-2; TRBD1 might be the D (5 bases). CDR3 size: 11 residues. Germline values: CDR1 MDHEN, CDR2 SYDVKM. The CDR3 reads CASSAGNGCTF. Written as DNA, the CDR3 is TGTGCCAGCAGCGCAGGGAATGGCTGCACCTTC.

This clonotype was detected a few times. This chain links TRBV20-1 with TRBJ2-1, with D possibly matching TRBD1 (6 bases). The CDR3 spans 12 residues. The V gene lost 4 bases and the J gene lost 5 bases, with 9 bases spanning the gap. The germline CDR1 and CDR2 sequences are DFQATT and SNEGSKA (reference sequence). CDR3 region: CSAKGVNNEQFF. CDR3 sequence (DNA): TGCAGTGCTAAGGGGGTGAACAATGAGCAGTTCTTC.

V usage is TRBV27 and J usage is TRBJ1-6; the D is unclear. This CDR3 is 14 amino acids long. Trimming took off 6 bases at V and 9 bases at J, with 15 bases between the two ends. Germline lookup yields CDR1 MNHEY and CDR2 SMNVEV (reference sequence). The CDR3 loop reads CASRADPTFSPLHF. DNA for the CDR3: TGTGCCAGCAGGGCAGACCCTACCTTTTCACCCCTCCACTTT.

The CDR3 nucleotides read TGCAGTGCTTCCTCAGGGGGCTTTTCCTACGAGCAGTACTTC. This sequence encodes CSASSGGFSYEQYF. V gene TRBV20-1 combines with J gene TRBJ2-7, with 8 bases identical to TRBD1. The V and J ends lost 5 bases and 1 base, in that order; junction bases with no gene match: 7. Germline loops: CDR1 DFQATT, CDR2 SNEGSKA (reference sequence). The CDR3 has 14 residues.

V gene TRBV30 combines with J gene TRBJ1-2, with D maybe TRBD1 (5 bases). V lost 3 bases, J lost 4 bases, and 12 bases lay in between. The CDR3 is made up of 13 amino acids. Looked up from germline, CDR1 is GTSNPN and CDR2 is SVGIG (reference sequence). CDR3 in amino acids: CAWRTTGTYGYTF. The CDR3 bases are TGTGCCTGGAGGACAACCGGGACCTATGGCTACACCTTC.

About this clonotype itself: A much larger clone differs by one base, so this may be a read error. V and J are TRBV29-1 and TRBJ2-1; maybe TRBD1 (5 bases). The CDR3 totals 11 residues. V gave up 6 bases and J gave up 9 bases, with 12 bases separating them. From germline, CDR1 is SQVTM and CDR2 ANQGSEA. The CDR3 loop reads CSVPSDSEQFF. CDR3 DNA sequence: TGCAGCGTGCCCTCAGACAGTGAGCAGTTCTTC.

V is TRBV5-1 and J is TRBJ1-4; no clear D. V was pared by 5 bases and J by 10 bases, with 21 bases between. This CDR3 has 15 residues. Per the germline V gene, CDR1 is SGHRS and CDR2 is YFSETQ. The CDR3 loop is CASRPTDPSSGKLFF. CDR3 DNA sequence: TGCGCCAGCAGACCCACCGATCCCTCTTCGGGAAAACTGTTTTTT.

In DNA, the CDR3 is TGTGCCAGCAGTTTAATAATGGAGAACGAGCAGTACTTC. Amino acid sequence: CASSLIMENEQYF. The chain employs TRBV12-3 or TRBV12-4 and TRBJ2-7; D uncertain. The CDR3 is 13 amino acids. Trimming left V 2 bases short and J 5 bases short, with 10 bases between.